These T cell receptor beta chains were read from a single sample in a study of blood T cell repertoires in COVID-19. Sequencing was performed with immunoSEQ multiplex PCR; in TCRdb, only in-frame clones are kept and a portion is missing. The sample has more than 90,000 clones, around 84% seen once. Input material: peripheral blood. The receptors stem from a woman between 65 and 79 years old with active or convalescent COVID-19. CDR3s include the opening cysteine and the closing phenylalanine or tryptophan. Fields, in order: clone size, D gene, J gene, V gene, CDR3 DNA, CDR3 protein. D genes are given only for firm matches. Clone size, where shown, is once, few, many, or a class for clones that have expanded.

abundance: .; d_gene: TRBD2; j_gene: TRBJ2-1; v_gene: TRBV5-1; CDR3nt: TGCGCCAGCAGCTCTAGCGGGAACAATGAGCAGTTCTTC; CDR3aa: CASSSSGNNEQFF
abundance: .; d_gene: .; j_gene: TRBJ2-7; v_gene: TRBV6-1; CDR3nt: TGTGCCAGCAGTGACCCCGGGGGGCCGTACGAGCAGTACTTC; CDR3aa: CASSDPGGPYEQYF
abundance: .; d_gene: .; j_gene: TRBJ1-5; v_gene: TRBV7-2; CDR3nt: TGTGCCAGCAGCGCAAACTCGGACAGAAGGAGCAATCAGCCCCAGCATTTT; CDR3aa: CASSANSDRRSNQPQHF
abundance: many; d_gene: .; j_gene: TRBJ2-7; v_gene: TRBV20-1; CDR3nt: TGCAGTGCCCGACTGGGCAGGGGGCAGTACTTC; CDR3aa: CSARLGRGQYF
abundance: few; d_gene: TRBD2; j_gene: TRBJ2-1; v_gene: TRBV11-3; CDR3nt: TGTGCCAGCAGCTTGATGGGACTAGCGGGAGGGTTCTCCTACAATGAGCAGTTCTTC; CDR3aa: CASSLMGLAGGFSYNEQFF
abundance: .; d_gene: .; j_gene: TRBJ2-3; v_gene: TRBV7-2; CDR3nt: TGTGCCAGCAGCCCTGGAGGGGCAGGGTCAGATACGCAGTATTTT; CDR3aa: CASSPGGAGSDTQYF
abundance: few; d_gene: TRBD1; j_gene: TRBJ2-7; v_gene: TRBV6-5; CDR3nt: TGTGCCAGCAGTTACACCCTTGGGACAGGCGGTTACGAGCAGTACTTC; CDR3aa: CASSYTLGTGGYEQYF
abundance: few; d_gene: TRBD1; j_gene: TRBJ1-1; v_gene: TRBV5-1; CDR3nt: TGCGCCAGCAGCAAACGACAGGGGGCGAACACTGAAGCTTTCTTT; CDR3aa: CASSKRQGANTEAFF
abundance: .; d_gene: TRBD1; j_gene: TRBJ1-2; v_gene: TRBV6-1; CDR3nt: TGTGCCAGCAGTGAACGAGCAGGGGGTGAGGGCTATGGCTACACCTTC; CDR3aa: CASSERAGGEGYGYTF
abundance: .; d_gene: .; j_gene: TRBJ1-2; v_gene: TRBV2; CDR3nt: TGTGCCAGCAGTGAATCACAGGGTCCCTATGGCTACACCTTC; CDR3aa: CASSESQGPYGYTF
abundance: .; d_gene: .; j_gene: TRBJ1-4; v_gene: TRBV27; CDR3nt: TGTGCCAGCAGTTTGGGGGGGCGAGTTGAAAAACTGTTTTTT; CDR3aa: CASSLGGRVEKLFF
abundance: .; d_gene: TRBD2; j_gene: TRBJ2-5; v_gene: TRBV9; CDR3nt: TGTGCCAGCAGCGTAGGAGGGACTAGCGGGGGGGCCTGGGAGACCCAGTACTTC; CDR3aa: CASSVGGTSGGAWETQYF
abundance: .; d_gene: TRBD1; j_gene: TRBJ2-1; v_gene: TRBV30; CDR3nt: TGTGCCTGGAGACTCACAGGGGTCGAGCAGTTCTTC; CDR3aa: CAWRLTGVEQFF
abundance: .; d_gene: .; j_gene: TRBJ2-3; v_gene: TRBV11-3; CDR3nt: TGTGCCAGCAGCTTCCATGAGGGAGGCACAGATACGCAGTATTTT; CDR3aa: CASSFHEGGTDTQYF
abundance: few; d_gene: .; j_gene: TRBJ2-3; v_gene: TRBV21-1; CDR3nt: TGTGCCAGCAGCAAAAGGGTGGGACAGGGGGGAACAGATACGCAGTATTTT; CDR3aa: CASSKRVGQGGTDTQYF
abundance: .; d_gene: TRBD2; j_gene: TRBJ2-3; v_gene: TRBV14; CDR3nt: TGTGCCAGCAGCCCCGGGACTAGCGGGAGGCGTAACACAGATACGCAGTATTTT; CDR3aa: CASSPGTSGRRNTDTQYF
abundance: .; d_gene: TRBD1; j_gene: TRBJ2-3; v_gene: TRBV24-1; CDR3nt: TGTGCCACCAGTGCCCAGACAGGGAAGGGGTCGGATACGCAGTATTTT; CDR3aa: CATSAQTGKGSDTQYF
abundance: .; d_gene: .; j_gene: TRBJ2-5; v_gene: TRBV18; CDR3nt: TGTGCCAGCTCACCAATCCTGGGCCCGGAAGAGACCCAGTACTTC; CDR3aa: CASSPILGPEETQYF
abundance: .; d_gene: .; j_gene: TRBJ2-3; v_gene: TRBV7-2; CDR3nt: TGTGCCAGCAGCTTAGGCCACAAGGATACGCAGTATTTT; CDR3aa: CASSLGHKDTQYF
abundance: .; d_gene: .; j_gene: TRBJ1-1; v_gene: TRBV7-3; CDR3nt: TGTGCCAGCAGCCCCGGGACACAGAACACTGAAGCTTTCTTT; CDR3aa: CASSPGTQNTEAFF
abundance: once; d_gene: .; j_gene: TRBJ2-1; v_gene: TRBV9; CDR3nt: TGTGCCAGCAGCCCCCGCCTTGCGTTCGAGGATAATGAGCAGTTCTTC; CDR3aa: CASSPRLAFEDNEQFF
abundance: .; d_gene: .; j_gene: TRBJ2-3; v_gene: TRBV7-9; CDR3nt: TGTGCCAGCAGTTTTTTGACCTCGGGGGGCACAGATACGCAGTATTTT; CDR3aa: CASSFLTSGGTDTQYF
abundance: .; d_gene: .; j_gene: TRBJ2-3; v_gene: TRBV29-1; CDR3nt: TGCAGCGTTGACGGTGGCACAGATACGCAGTATTTT; CDR3aa: CSVDGGTDTQYF
abundance: .; d_gene: .; j_gene: TRBJ2-7; v_gene: TRBV18; CDR3nt: TGTGCCAGCTCACTTGCCTCGGGGGCCTACGAGCAGTACTTC; CDR3aa: CASSLASGAYEQYF
abundance: .; d_gene: .; j_gene: TRBJ1-3; v_gene: TRBV7-2; CDR3nt: TGTGCCAGCAGCCCTACAGTCCGGGGTTCGGTTGGAAACACCATATATTTT; CDR3aa: CASSPTVRGSVGNTIYF
abundance: few; d_gene: TRBD1; j_gene: TRBJ2-7; v_gene: TRBV7-2; CDR3nt: TGTGCCAGCGAACGCGGCGGGACAGGGGACTACGAGCAGTACTTC; CDR3aa: CASERGGTGDYEQYF
abundance: .; d_gene: TRBD1; j_gene: TRBJ2-1; v_gene: TRBV5-4; CDR3nt: TGTGCCAGCAGCGTTCGGACAGGGGTGAATGAGCAGTTCTTC; CDR3aa: CASSVRTGVNEQFF
abundance: .; d_gene: .; j_gene: TRBJ1-3; v_gene: TRBV19; CDR3nt: TGTGCCAGCAAGCACCCGACCTCTGAGGCTGGAAACACCATATATTTT; CDR3aa: CASKHPTSEAGNTIYF
abundance: .; d_gene: TRBD1; j_gene: TRBJ2-1; v_gene: TRBV11-1; CDR3nt: TGTGCCAGCAGCCCCAAGACAGGGGGCAGTTTGAATGAGCAGTTCTTC; CDR3aa: CASSPKTGGSLNEQFF
abundance: .; d_gene: TRBD1; j_gene: TRBJ2-7; v_gene: TRBV18; CDR3nt: TGTGCCAGCTCACCCATGGGACAGGGAGCATACGAGCAGTACTTC; CDR3aa: CASSPMGQGAYEQYF
abundance: once; d_gene: .; j_gene: TRBJ2-1; v_gene: TRBV18; CDR3nt: TGTGCCAGCTCCCTCTCTGTGGCGGAATACAATGAGCAGTTCTTC; CDR3aa: CASSLSVAEYNEQFF
abundance: .; d_gene: TRBD1; j_gene: TRBJ2-1; v_gene: TRBV7-6; CDR3nt: TGTGCCAGCAGCTTAAGTTCCCGGGACAGGATCCCCAATGAGCAGTTCTTC; CDR3aa: CASSLSSRDRIPNEQFF
abundance: .; d_gene: TRBD1; j_gene: TRBJ1-1; v_gene: TRBV30; CDR3nt: TGTGCCTGGAAAACAGGGGGTAACACTGAAGCTTTCTTT; CDR3aa: CAWKTGGNTEAFF
abundance: .; d_gene: TRBD1; j_gene: TRBJ1-5; v_gene: TRBV12-5; CDR3nt: TGTGCTAGTGCTTGGGACAGGGGGCAGCCCCAGCATTTT; CDR3aa: CASAWDRGQPQHF
abundance: .; d_gene: TRBD1; j_gene: TRBJ1-6; v_gene: TRBV30; CDR3nt: TGTGCCTGGAGTCGACAGGGTAATTCACCCCTCCACTTT; CDR3aa: CAWSRQGNSPLHF
abundance: .; d_gene: .; j_gene: TRBJ1-4; v_gene: TRBV6-5; CDR3nt: TGTGCCAGCAGGACCCTCGACAGTAATGAAAAACTGTTTTTT; CDR3aa: CASRTLDSNEKLFF
abundance: .; d_gene: .; j_gene: TRBJ2-1; v_gene: TRBV21-1; CDR3nt: TGTGCCAGCAGCAAGATCGGGAGGGACTACAATGAGCAGTTCTTC; CDR3aa: CASSKIGRDYNEQFF
abundance: .; d_gene: TRBD1; j_gene: TRBJ1-4; v_gene: TRBV5-4; CDR3nt: TGTGCCAGCAGCCTAAAAGAGGGGGCGAGTGAAAAACTGTTTTTT; CDR3aa: CASSLKEGASEKLFF
abundance: .; d_gene: TRBD2; j_gene: TRBJ2-1; v_gene: TRBV3-1/TRBV3-2; CDR3nt: TGTGCCAGCAGCCAAGTCTCGGGACTAAGCTCCTACAATGAGCAGTTCTTC; CDR3aa: CASSQVSGLSSYNEQFF
abundance: .; d_gene: TRBD2; j_gene: TRBJ2-3; v_gene: TRBV10-1; CDR3nt: TGCGCCAGCAGTGAGTCCGAGCGGGAGGGAGCGCAGTATTTT; CDR3aa: CASSESEREGAQYF
abundance: .; d_gene: .; j_gene: TRBJ1-5; v_gene: TRBV11-2; CDR3nt: TGTGCCAGCAGCCAATACAACAATCAGCCCCAGCATTTT; CDR3aa: CASSQYNNQPQHF
abundance: .; d_gene: .; j_gene: TRBJ1-4; v_gene: TRBV6-2/TRBV6-3; CDR3nt: TGTGCCAGCAGTCCCTCGGGGGCTAATGAAAAACTGTTTTTT; CDR3aa: CASSPSGANEKLFF
abundance: .; d_gene: TRBD1; j_gene: TRBJ2-7; v_gene: TRBV7-2; CDR3nt: TGTGCCAGCAGCTCCCTGACAGGGGGCCAGCAGTACTTC; CDR3aa: CASSSLTGGQQYF
abundance: .; d_gene: TRBD1; j_gene: TRBJ2-7; v_gene: TRBV6-6; CDR3nt: TGTGCCAGCAGGGAGACAGGGTCCTACGAGCAGTACTTC; CDR3aa: CASRETGSYEQYF
abundance: .; d_gene: TRBD2; j_gene: TRBJ2-1; v_gene: TRBV28; CDR3nt: TGTGCCAGCAGCCTGACTAGCGGGGACTACAATGAGCAGTTCTTC; CDR3aa: CASSLTSGDYNEQFF
abundance: .; d_gene: .; j_gene: TRBJ2-2; v_gene: TRBV18; CDR3nt: TGTGCCAGCTCACCACCAGCAGGGTGGACAGCCGGGGAGCTGTTTTTT; CDR3aa: CASSPPAGWTAGELFF
abundance: once; d_gene: .; j_gene: TRBJ2-7; v_gene: TRBV18; CDR3nt: TGTGCCAGCTCACCACGTCAGTTCTACGAGCAGTACTTC; CDR3aa: CASSPRQFYEQYF
abundance: .; d_gene: .; j_gene: TRBJ1-1; v_gene: TRBV28; CDR3nt: TGTGCCAGCAGTTTAGGACAGACAAACACTGAAGCTTTCTTT; CDR3aa: CASSLGQTNTEAFF
abundance: .; d_gene: TRBD1; j_gene: TRBJ1-2; v_gene: TRBV4-3; CDR3nt: TGCGCCAGCAGCACCGGGACAGGGGACTATGGCTACACCTTC; CDR3aa: CASSTGTGDYGYTF
abundance: .; d_gene: TRBD1; j_gene: TRBJ2-3; v_gene: TRBV5-1; CDR3nt: TGCGCCAGCACCCAGGGGGACCCCTTCACAGATACGCAGTATTTT; CDR3aa: CASTQGDPFTDTQYF
abundance: .; d_gene: TRBD1; j_gene: TRBJ1-1; v_gene: TRBV7-9; CDR3nt: TGTGCCAGCAGCTTGGGGACAGGTCTCAACACTGAAGCTTTCTTT; CDR3aa: CASSLGTGLNTEAFF
abundance: .; d_gene: TRBD2; j_gene: TRBJ2-1; v_gene: TRBV7-9; CDR3nt: TGTGCCAGCAGTCAACCGGGACTAGCGTACAATGAGCAGTTCTTC; CDR3aa: CASSQPGLAYNEQFF
abundance: .; d_gene: TRBD2; j_gene: TRBJ2-1; v_gene: TRBV7-9; CDR3nt: TGTGCCAGCAGCCTTTCTCTAGCGGGGGCTTACAATGAGCAGTTCTTC; CDR3aa: CASSLSLAGAYNEQFF
abundance: .; d_gene: TRBD1; j_gene: TRBJ1-4; v_gene: TRBV19; CDR3nt: TGTGCCAGTAGTATGTCAGGGGGCGTATTTGCGGATCGGGAAAAACTGTTTTTT; CDR3aa: CASSMSGGVFADREKLFF
abundance: once; d_gene: .; j_gene: TRBJ1-1; v_gene: TRBV15; CDR3nt: TGTGCCACCAGCCTGTCAGAGAACACTGAAGCTTTCTTT; CDR3aa: CATSLSENTEAFF